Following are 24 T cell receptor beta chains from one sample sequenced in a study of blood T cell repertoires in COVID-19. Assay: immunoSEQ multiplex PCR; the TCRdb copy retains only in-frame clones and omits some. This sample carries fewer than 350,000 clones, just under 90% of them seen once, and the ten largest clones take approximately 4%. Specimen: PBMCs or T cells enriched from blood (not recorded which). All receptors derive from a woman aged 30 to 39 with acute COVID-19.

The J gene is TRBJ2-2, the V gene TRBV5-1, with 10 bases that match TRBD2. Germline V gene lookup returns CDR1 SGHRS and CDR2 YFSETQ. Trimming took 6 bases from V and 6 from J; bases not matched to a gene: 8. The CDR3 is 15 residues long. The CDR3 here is CASTRGTSVPGELFF. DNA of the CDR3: TGCGCCAGCACCCGTGGGACTAGCGTCCCCGGGGAGCTGTTTTTT.

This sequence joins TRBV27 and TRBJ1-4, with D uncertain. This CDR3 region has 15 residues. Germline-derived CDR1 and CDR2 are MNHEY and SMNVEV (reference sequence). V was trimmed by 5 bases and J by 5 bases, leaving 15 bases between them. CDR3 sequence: CASSPMTLLNEKLFF. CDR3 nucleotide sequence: TGTGCCAGCAGTCCGATGACACTTCTCAATGAAAAACTGTTTTTT.

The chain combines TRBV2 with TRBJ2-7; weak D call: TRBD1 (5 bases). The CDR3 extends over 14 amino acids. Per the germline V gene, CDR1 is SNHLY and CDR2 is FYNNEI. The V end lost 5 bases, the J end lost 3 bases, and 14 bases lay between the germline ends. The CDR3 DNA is TGTGCCAGCAGTCCGGATCCAGGGATCTACGAGCAGTACTTC. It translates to CASSPDPGIYEQYF.

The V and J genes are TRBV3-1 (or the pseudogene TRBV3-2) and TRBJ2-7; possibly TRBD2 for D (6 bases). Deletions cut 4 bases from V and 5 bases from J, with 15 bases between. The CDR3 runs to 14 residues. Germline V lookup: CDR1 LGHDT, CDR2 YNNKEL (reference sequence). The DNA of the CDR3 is TGTGCCAGCAGCCTCTTGGGACTTTGGGACGAGCAGTACTTC. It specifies CASSLLGLWDEQYF.

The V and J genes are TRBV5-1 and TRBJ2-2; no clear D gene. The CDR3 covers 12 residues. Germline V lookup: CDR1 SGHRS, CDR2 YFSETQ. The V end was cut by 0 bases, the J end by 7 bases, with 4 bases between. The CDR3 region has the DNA TGCGCCAGCAGCTTGGTCGGCGGGGAGCTGTTTTTT. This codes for CASSLVGGELFF.

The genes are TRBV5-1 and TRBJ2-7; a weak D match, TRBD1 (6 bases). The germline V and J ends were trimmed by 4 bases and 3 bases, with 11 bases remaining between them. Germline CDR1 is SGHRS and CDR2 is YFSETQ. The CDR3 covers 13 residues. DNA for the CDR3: TGCGCCAGCAGCCACGGGGACAACTACGAGCAGTACTTC. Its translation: CASSHGDNYEQYF.

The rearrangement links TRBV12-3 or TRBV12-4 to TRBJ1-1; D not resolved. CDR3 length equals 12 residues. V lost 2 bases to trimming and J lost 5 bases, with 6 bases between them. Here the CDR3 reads CASSLPGTEAFF. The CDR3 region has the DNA TGTGCCAGCAGTTTACCGGGAACTGAAGCTTTCTTT.

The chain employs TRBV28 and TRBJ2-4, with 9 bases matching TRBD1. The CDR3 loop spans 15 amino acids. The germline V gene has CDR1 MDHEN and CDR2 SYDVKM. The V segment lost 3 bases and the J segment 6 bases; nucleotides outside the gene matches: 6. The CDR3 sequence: CASSLGDRDINIQYF. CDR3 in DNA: TGTGCCAGCAGTTTGGGGGACAGGGATATAAACATTCAGTACTTC. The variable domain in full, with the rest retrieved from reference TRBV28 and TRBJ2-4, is DVKVTQSSRYLVKRTGEKVFLECVQDMDHENMFWYRQDPGLGLRLIYFSYDVKMKEKGDIPEGYSVSREKKERFSLILESASTNQTSMYLCASSLGDRDINIQYFGAGTRLSVL.

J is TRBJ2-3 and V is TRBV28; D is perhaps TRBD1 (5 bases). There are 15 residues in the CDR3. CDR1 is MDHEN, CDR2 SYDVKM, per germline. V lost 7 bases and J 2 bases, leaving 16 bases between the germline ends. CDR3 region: CASIGSMGPTDTQYF. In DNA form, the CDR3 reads TGTGCCAGCATAGGTTCGATGGGGCCCACAGATACGCAGTATTTT. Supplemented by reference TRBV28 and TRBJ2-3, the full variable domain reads DVKVTQSSRYLVKRTGEKVFLECVQDMDHENMFWYRQDPGLGLRLIYFSYDVKMKEKGDIPEGYSVSREKKERFSLILESASTNQTSMYLCASIGSMGPTDTQYFGPGTRLTVL.

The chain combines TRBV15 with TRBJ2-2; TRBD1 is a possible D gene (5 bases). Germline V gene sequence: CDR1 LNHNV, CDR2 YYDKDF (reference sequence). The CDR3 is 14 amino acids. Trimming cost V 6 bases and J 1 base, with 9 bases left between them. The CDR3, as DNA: TGTGCCACCAGAGATACAGGGAACACCGGGGAGCTGTTTTTT. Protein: CATRDTGNTGELFF.

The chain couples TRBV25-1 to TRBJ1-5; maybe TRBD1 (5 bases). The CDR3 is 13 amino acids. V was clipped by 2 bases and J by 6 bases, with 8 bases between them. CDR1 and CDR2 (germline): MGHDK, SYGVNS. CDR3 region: CASSEGAAQPQHF. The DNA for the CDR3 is TGTGCCAGCAGTGAAGGGGCAGCTCAGCCCCAGCATTTT.

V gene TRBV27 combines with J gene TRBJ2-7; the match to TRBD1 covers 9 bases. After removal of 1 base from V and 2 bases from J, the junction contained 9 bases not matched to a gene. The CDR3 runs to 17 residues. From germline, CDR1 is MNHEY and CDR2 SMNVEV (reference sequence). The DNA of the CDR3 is TGTGCCAGCAGTTTATGGGGAGGGGACAGGGTCCCCTACGAGCAGTACTTC. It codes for CASSLWGGDRVPYEQYF.

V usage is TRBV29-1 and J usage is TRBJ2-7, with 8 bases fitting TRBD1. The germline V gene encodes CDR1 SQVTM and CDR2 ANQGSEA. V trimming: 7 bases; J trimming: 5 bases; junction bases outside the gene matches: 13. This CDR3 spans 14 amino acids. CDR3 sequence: CSAATGTGRDEQYF. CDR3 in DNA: TGCAGCGCAGCGACCGGGACAGGACGTGACGAGCAGTACTTC.

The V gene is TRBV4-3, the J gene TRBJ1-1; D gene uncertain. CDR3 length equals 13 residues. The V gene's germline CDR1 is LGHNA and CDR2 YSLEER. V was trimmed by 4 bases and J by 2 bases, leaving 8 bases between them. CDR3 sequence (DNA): TGCGCCAGCAGCCGCGTTGTTAACACTGAAGCTTTCTTT. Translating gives CASSRVVNTEAFF.

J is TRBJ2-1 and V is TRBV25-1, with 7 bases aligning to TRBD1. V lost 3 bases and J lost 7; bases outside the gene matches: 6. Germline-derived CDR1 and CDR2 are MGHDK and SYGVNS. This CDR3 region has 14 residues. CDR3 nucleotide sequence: TGTGCCAGCAGTGAGCCCGGGACAGCGAATGAGCAGTTCTTC. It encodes CASSEPGTANEQFF.

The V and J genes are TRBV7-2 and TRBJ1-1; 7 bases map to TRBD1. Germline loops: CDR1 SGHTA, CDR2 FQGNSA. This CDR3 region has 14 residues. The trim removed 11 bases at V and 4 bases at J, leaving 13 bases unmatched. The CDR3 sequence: CAGSRGRESTEAFF. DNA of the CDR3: TGTGCCGGATCGAGGGGGCGCGAGTCCACTGAAGCTTTCTTT. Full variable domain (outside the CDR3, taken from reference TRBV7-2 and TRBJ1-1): GAGVSQSPSNKVTEKGKDVELRCDPISGHTALYWYRQSLGQGLEFLIYFQGNSAPDKSGLPSDRFSAERTGGSVSTLTIQRTQQEDSAVYLCAGSRGRESTEAFFGQGTRLTVV.

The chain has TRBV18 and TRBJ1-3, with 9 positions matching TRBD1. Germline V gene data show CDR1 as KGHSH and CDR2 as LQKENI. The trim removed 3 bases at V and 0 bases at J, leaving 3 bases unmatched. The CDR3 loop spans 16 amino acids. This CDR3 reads CASSPGQGISGNTIYF. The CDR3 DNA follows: TGTGCCAGCTCACCCGGACAGGGGATCTCTGGAAACACCATATATTTT.

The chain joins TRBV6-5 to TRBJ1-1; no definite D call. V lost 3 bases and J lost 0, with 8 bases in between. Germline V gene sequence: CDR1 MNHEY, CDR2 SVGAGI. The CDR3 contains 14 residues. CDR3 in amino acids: CASSYGQVNTEAFF. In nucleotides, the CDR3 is TGTGCCAGCAGTTATGGGCAGGTGAACACTGAAGCTTTCTTT.

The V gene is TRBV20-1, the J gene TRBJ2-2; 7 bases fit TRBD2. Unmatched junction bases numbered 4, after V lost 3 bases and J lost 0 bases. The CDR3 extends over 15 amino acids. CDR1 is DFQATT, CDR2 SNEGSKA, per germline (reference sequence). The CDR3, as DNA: TGCAGTGCTAGTATGGCGGGAGCGAACACCGGGGAGCTGTTTTTT. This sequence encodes CSASMAGANTGELFF.

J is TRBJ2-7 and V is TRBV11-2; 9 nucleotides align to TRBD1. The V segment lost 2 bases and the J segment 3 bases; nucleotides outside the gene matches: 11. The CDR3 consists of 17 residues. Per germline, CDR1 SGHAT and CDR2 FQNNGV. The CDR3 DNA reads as TGTGCCAGCAGCTTAAACCCGCCGGGACAGGGAATCTACGAGCAGTACTTC. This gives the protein CASSLNPPGQGIYEQYF.

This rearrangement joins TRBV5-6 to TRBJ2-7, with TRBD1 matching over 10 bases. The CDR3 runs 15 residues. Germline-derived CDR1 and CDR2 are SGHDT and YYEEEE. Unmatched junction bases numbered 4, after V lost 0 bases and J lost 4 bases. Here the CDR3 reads CASSLETGGAYEQYF. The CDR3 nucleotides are TGTGCCAGCAGCTTGGAGACAGGGGGCGCTTACGAGCAGTACTTC.

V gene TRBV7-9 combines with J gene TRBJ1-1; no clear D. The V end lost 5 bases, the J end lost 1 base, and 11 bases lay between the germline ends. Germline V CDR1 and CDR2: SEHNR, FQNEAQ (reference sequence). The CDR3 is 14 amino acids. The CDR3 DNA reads TGTGCCAGCAGCATAAACTCCAAGAACACTGAAGCTTTCTTT. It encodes CASSINSKNTEAFF.

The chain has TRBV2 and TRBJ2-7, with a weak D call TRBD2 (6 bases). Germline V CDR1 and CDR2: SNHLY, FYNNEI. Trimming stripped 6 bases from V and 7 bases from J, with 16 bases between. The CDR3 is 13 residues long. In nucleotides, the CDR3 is TGTGCCAGCAGCCGGATAGAAGGGAGGGAGCAGTACTTC. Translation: CASSRIEGREQYF.

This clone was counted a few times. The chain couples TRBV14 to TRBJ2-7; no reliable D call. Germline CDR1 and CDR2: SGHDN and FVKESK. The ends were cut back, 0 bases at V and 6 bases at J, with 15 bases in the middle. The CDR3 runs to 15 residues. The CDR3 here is CASSQDTTYFGEQYF. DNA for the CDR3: TGTGCCAGCAGCCAAGATACGACTTATTTTGGCGAGCAGTACTTC.